This passage covers 6 T cell receptor beta chains from one sample sequenced in a study of control samples from healthy donors and cancer patients (dated by TCRdb to the early 2020s). Receptors were amplified or captured by the immunoSEQ multiplex PCR assay. TCRdb's version of the immuneACCESS table is confined to in-frame rearrangements and falls short of the full clone set. An unresolved V gene accounts for under half of the shortfall where checked; the remainder is of unknown origin. In all, the sample holds roughly 18,000 clones, and around 84% of those were seen once. Around a tenth of the sample comes from the top ten. The sample comprised PBMCs. These receptors all stem from a woman aged 70-85 years with colorectal cancer.

V gene TRBV18 combines with J gene TRBJ2-1; D may be TRBD1 (6 bases). The germline V gene encodes CDR1 KGHSH and CDR2 LQKENI. The CDR3 is 14 residues long. V lost 3 bases to trimming and J lost 6 bases, with 12 bases between them. The DNA for the CDR3 is TGTGCCAGCTCACCGGGACACCAGTTCAATGAGCAGTTCTTC. Encoded protein: CASSPGHQFNEQFF.

V is TRBV4-1 and J is TRBJ2-3; D unresolved. V shed 2 bases and J shed 3 bases, with 3 bases lying between them. The CDR3 contains 12 residues. CDR1 MGHRA and CDR2 YSYEKL come from the germline V gene. In nucleotides, the CDR3 is TGCGCCAGCAGCCAAATGACAGATACGCAGTATTTT. This translates into CASSQMTDTQYF.

The chain uses TRBV11-3 and TRBJ2-5; possible D gene TRBD1, 7 bases. The V and J ends lost 0 bases and 3 bases respectively, with 11 bases between them. The CDR3 consists of 15 residues. Germline-derived CDR1 and CDR2 are SGHNT and YENEEA. The CDR3 spells CASSLDGGGEETQYF. CDR3 DNA sequence: TGTGCCAGCAGCTTAGATGGAGGGGGCGAAGAGACCCAGTACTTC.

The chain recombines TRBV24-1 with TRBJ2-2; perhaps TRBD2 as D (6 bases). Per the germline V gene, CDR1 is KGHDR and CDR2 is SFDVKD. Trimming left V 1 base short and J 4 bases short, with 15 bases between. The CDR3 is 17 residues long. DNA of the CDR3: TGTGCCACCAGTGATTTCGCAGGGAGGACGGCCACCGGGGAGCTGTTTTTT. This gives the protein CATSDFAGRTATGELFF.

This chain joins TRBV7-9 and TRBJ2-7; D remains ambiguous. The CDR3 extends over 12 amino acids. The germline V gene encodes CDR1 SEHNR and CDR2 FQNEAQ (reference sequence). Deletions cut 8 bases from V and 2 bases from J, with 10 bases between. The CDR3 loop reads CASEFQTYEQYF. The CDR3 region has the DNA TGTGCCAGCGAATTTCAGACCTACGAGCAGTACTTC.

This clone was seen a few times. This sequence joins TRBV30 and TRBJ2-1; D gene uncertain. The CDR3 runs to 11 residues. Germline V lookup: CDR1 GTSNPN, CDR2 SVGIG (reference sequence). V lost 2 bases, J lost 10 bases, and 9 bases lay in between. The CDR3 DNA follows: TGTGCCTGGAGTCAAGGCCAGGAGCAGTTCTTC. Its translation: CAWSQGQEQFF.